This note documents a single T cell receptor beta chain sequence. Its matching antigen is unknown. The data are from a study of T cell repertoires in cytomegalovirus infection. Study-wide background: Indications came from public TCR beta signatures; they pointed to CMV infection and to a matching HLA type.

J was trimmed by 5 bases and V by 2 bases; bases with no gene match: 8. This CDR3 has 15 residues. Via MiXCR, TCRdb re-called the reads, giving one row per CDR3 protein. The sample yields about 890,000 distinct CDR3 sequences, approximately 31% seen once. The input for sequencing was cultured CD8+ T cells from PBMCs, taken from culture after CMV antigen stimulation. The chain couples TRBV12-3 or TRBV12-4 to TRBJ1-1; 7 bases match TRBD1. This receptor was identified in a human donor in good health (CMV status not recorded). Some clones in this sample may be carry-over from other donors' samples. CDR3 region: CASSLWGRGWTEAFF. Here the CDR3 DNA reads TGTGCCAGCAGTTTATGGGGCAGGGGGTGGACTGAAGCTTTCTTT.